This T cell receptor (beta chain) was documented in a study of OX40 agonist ivuxolimab in advanced cancers. The protocol was immunoSEQ multiplex PCR, while the TCRdb copy is restricted to in-frame clones and leaves out a portion. The sample lists 95,000 or so clones; around 82% were seen once. Germline values: CDR1 SGDLS, CDR2 YYNGEE. The CDR3 sequence is 13 residues long. V was pared by 1 base and J by 5 bases, with 9 bases between. The specimen was CD4+ or CD8+ T cells sorted from blood, collected in a trial of the OX40 agonist ivuxolimab. This chain joins TRBV9 and TRBJ2-5; a possible D gene is TRBD2 (6 bases). The TCR comes from an adult with an advanced solid tumor such as melanoma, head and neck, liver or kidney cancer. CDR3 DNA: TGTGCCAGCAGCGTATGGGACTTCGAGACCCAGTACTTC. Translation: CASSVWDFETQYF. Full variable domain (missing parts from reference TRBV9 and TRBJ2-5): DSGVTQTPKHLITATGQRVTLRCSPRSGDLSVYWYQQSLDQGLQFLIQYYNGEERAKGNILERFSAQQFPDLHSELNLSSLELGDSALYFCASSVWDFETQYFGPGTRLLVL.